This TCR beta chain was documented in a study of radiotherapy plus CTLA-4 blockade in lung cancer listed by TCRdb under 2018. Concerning the study at large: Objective responses were observed in roughly a sixth of enrolled patients, and disease control was achieved in 31%. Paper-wide results and their limitations: The strongest predictors of response, as reported, were early dynamic changes in blood T cell clones along with a rise in serum interferon-beta after radiation. After treatment with radiotherapy and ipilimumab, TCR clones that originated in tumors expanded in peripheral blood.

The study tested focal radiation therapy combined with CTLA-4 blockade (ipilimumab) in patients with chemo-refractory metastatic non-small-cell lung cancer. The library was obtained by the immunoSEQ multiplex PCR assay. TCRdb retrieved this table from immuneACCESS and kept in-frame rearrangements only. Not all clones are present; in checked studies, unresolved V genes account for under half, and no reason is known for the remainder. The sample contains roughly 55,000 clones, 72% of them found a single time. Together, the top ten hold around 8% of the sample. Trimming at the junction amounts to 3 bases on V and 5 bases on J, and the germline ends lie 13 bases apart. Counted from cysteine to phenylalanine, this CDR3 has 13 amino acids. CDR3 DNA is the only sequence kept; it has 39 bases, read in frame from the first base. CDR1 and CDR2 were assigned from the germline V gene as SQVTM and ANQGSEA. A note on this clone: The antigen this receptor binds is unknown. Per-nucleotide qualities are absent, and no much larger clonotype sits a single base away.

The rearranged segments are TRBV29-1 and TRBJ1-2, with TRBD1 as a weak D call on 5 bases. This TCR came from a human donor with non-small cell lung cancer whose response to radiotherapy plus ipilimumab could not be evaluated. The starting material was peripheral blood, obtained from a patient treated with radiotherapy plus ipilimumab. The DNA sequence follows: TGCAGCGTTGATTTGGGGCTGGGATATGGCTACACCTTC. It specifies CSVDLGLGYGYTF.